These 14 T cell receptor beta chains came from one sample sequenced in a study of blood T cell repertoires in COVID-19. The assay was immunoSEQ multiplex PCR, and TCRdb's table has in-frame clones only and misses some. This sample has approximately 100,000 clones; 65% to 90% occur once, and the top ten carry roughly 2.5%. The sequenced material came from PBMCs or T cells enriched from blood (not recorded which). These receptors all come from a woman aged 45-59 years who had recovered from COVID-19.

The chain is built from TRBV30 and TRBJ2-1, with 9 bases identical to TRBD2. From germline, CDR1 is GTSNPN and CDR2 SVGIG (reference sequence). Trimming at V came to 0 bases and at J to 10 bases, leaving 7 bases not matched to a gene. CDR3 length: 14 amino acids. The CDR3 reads CAWSVIGTSREQFF. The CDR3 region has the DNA TGTGCCTGGAGTGTAATAGGGACTAGCCGGGAGCAGTTCTTC.

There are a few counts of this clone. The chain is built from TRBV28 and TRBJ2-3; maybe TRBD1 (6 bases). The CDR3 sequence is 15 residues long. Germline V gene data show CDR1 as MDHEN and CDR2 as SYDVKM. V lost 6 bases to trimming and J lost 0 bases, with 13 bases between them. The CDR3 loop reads CASRGQSSSTDTQYF. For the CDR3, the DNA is TGTGCCAGCAGGGGACAATCTTCTAGCACAGATACGCAGTATTTT.

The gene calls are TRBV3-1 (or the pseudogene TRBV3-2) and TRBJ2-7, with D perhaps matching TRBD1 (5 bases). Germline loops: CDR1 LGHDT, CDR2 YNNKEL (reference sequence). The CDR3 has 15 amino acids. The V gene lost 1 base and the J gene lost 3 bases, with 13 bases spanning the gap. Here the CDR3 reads CASSQAGTGLYEQYF. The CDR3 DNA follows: TGTGCCAGCAGCCAAGCCGGAACAGGCCTCTACGAGCAGTACTTC.

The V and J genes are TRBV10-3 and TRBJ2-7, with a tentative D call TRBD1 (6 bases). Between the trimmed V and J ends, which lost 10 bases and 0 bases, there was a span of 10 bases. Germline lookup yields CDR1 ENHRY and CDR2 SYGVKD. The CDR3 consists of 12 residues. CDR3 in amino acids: CATGDNSYEQYF. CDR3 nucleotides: TGTGCCACCGGGGACAACTCCTACGAGCAGTACTTC.

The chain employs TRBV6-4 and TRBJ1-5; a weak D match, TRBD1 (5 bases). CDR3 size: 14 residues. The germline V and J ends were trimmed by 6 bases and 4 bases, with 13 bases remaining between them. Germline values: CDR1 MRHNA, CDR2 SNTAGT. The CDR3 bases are TGTGCCAGCAGCGCAGGGAACGCAAATCAGCCCCAGCATTTT. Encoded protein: CASSAGNANQPQHF.

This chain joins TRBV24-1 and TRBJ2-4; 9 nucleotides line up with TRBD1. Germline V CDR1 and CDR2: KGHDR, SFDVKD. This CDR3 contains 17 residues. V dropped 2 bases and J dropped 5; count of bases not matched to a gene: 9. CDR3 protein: CATSDSGTGILQNIQYF. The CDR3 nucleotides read TGTGCCACCAGTGATTCCGGGACAGGGATCTTACAAAACATTCAGTACTTC.

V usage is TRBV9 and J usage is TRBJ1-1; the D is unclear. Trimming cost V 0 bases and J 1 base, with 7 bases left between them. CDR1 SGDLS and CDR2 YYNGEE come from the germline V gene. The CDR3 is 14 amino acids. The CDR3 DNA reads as TGTGCCAGCAGCGTAGTTTCAGGGAACACTGAAGCTTTCTTT. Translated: CASSVVSGNTEAFF.

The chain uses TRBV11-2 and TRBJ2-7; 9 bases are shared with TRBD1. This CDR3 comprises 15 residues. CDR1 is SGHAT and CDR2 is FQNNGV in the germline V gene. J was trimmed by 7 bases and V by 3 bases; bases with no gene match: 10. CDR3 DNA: TGTGCCAGCAGCTTTCTTCCACAGGGGGCCGGTGAGCAGTACTTC. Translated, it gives CASSFLPQGAGEQYF. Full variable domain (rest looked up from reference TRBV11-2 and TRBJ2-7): EAGVAQSPRYKIIEKRQSVAFWCNPISGHATLYWYQQILGQGPKLLIQFQNNGVVDDSQLPKDRFSAERLKGVDSTLKIQPAKLEDSAVYLCASSFLPQGAGEQYFGPGTRLTVT.

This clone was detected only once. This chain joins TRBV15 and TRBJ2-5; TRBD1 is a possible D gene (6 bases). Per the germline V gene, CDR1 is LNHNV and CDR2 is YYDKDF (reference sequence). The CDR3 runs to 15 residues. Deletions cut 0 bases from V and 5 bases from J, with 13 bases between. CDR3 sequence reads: CATSRDSGVGETQYF. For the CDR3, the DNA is TGTGCCACCAGCAGAGATTCAGGGGTTGGCGAGACCCAGTACTTC.

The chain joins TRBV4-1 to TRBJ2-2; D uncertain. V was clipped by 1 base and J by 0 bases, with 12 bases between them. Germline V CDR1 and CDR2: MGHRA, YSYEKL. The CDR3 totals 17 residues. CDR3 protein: CASSQVRGGSNTGELFF. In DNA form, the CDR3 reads TGCGCCAGCAGCCAAGTTAGAGGTGGATCGAACACCGGGGAGCTGTTTTTT.

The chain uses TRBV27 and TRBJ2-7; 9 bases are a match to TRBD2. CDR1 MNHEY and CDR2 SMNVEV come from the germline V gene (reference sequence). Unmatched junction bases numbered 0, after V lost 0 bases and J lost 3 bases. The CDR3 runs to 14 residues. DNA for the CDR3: TGTGCCAGCAGTTTATCTAGCGGGGGCTACGAGCAGTACTTC. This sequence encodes CASSLSSGGYEQYF.

CDR3 nucleotides: TGTGCCAGTAGTAACCACAGGGATACTGGCTACACCTTC. Protein sequence: CASSNHRDTGYTF. This sequence joins TRBV19 and TRBJ1-2; the D gene is possibly TRBD1 (6 bases). This CDR3 is built from 13 residues. Per the germline V gene, CDR1 is LNHDA and CDR2 is SQIVND (reference sequence). Trimming took off 4 bases at V and 7 bases at J, with 13 bases between the two ends.

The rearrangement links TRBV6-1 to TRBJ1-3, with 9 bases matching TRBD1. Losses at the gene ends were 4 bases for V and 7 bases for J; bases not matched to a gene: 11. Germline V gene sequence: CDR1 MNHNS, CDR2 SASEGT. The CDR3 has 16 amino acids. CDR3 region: CASSVTGQGQGNTIYF. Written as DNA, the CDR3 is TGTGCCAGCAGTGTCACTGGACAGGGGCAGGGGAACACCATATATTTT.

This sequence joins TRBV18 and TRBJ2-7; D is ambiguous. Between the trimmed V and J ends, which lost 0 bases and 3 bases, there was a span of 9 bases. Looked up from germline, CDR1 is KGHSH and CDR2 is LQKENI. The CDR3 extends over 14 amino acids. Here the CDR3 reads CASSPPGKNYEQYF. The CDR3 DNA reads TGTGCCAGCTCACCACCGGGCAAAAACTACGAGCAGTACTTC. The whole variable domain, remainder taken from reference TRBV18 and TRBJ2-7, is NAGVMQNPRHLVRRRGQEARLRCSPMKGHSHVYWYRQLPEEGLKFMVYLQKENIIDESGMPKERFSAEFPKEGPSILRIQQVVRGDSAAYFCASSPPGKNYEQYFGPGTRLTVT.